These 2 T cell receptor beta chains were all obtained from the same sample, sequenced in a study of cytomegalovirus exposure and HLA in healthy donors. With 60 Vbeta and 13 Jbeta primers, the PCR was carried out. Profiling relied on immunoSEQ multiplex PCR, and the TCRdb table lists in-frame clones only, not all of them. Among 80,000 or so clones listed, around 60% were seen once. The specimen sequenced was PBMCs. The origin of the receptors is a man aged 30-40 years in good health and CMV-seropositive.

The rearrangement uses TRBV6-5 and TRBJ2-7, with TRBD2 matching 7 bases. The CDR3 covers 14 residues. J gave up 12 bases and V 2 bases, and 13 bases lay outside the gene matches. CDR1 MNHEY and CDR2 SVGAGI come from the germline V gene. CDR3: CASSYQKGRGPGYF. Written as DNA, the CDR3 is TGTGCCAGCAGTTACCAGAAGGGGAGGGGACCGGGGTACTTC.

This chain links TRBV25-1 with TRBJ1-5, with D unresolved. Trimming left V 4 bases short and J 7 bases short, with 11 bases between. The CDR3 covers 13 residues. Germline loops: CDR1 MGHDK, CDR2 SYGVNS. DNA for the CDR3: TGTGCCAGCAGTGCAAACAGCGGGCAGCCCCAGCATTTT. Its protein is CASSANSGQPQHF.